The 14 T cell receptor beta chains below all came from one sample that was sequenced in a study of Tregs in tolerant kidney transplant recipients. Related graft donors supplied nonmyeloablative bone marrow transplants, and mixed chimerism was transient. Assay used: immunoSEQ multiplex PCR; TCRdb lists only in-frame clones, some missing. The sample data list 25,000 or so clones. Sequenced here: CD4+ T cells from blood (PBMCs), sampled 6 months after the transplant. Source of these receptors: a human patient who received a combined kidney and bone marrow transplant. Some of the T cells may derive from the graft donor.

With respect to this clone: The CDR3 end lies 3 residues beyond the end of the read and is filled in from the germline J gene. V usage is TRBV19 and J usage is TRBJ2-2; TRBD2 matches 7 bases. CDR3 size: 14 residues. The germline V gene has CDR1 LNHDA and CDR2 SQIVND (reference sequence). J lost 5 bases, V lost 9 bases, and 9 bases had no gene match. The CDR3 DNA, read in part, is TGTGCCAGCCGGGGCCTAGCGGTAACCGGGGAG. This translates into CASRGLAVTGE. The whole CDR3 sequence reads CASRGLAVTGELFF.

Of note for this clone: The read stops 3 residues short of the end of the CDR3; the missing end is completed from the germline J gene. The genes are TRBV7-9 and TRBJ2-2; no firm D call. CDR1 is SEHNR, CDR2 FQNEAQ, per germline (reference sequence). The length of the CDR3 is 13 residues. Trimming removed 6 bases from V and 5 bases from J, with 10 bases in between. The CDR3 loop is CASRLQETGELFF. The sequenced part of the CDR3 DNA is TGTGCCAGCAGACTCCAGGAAACCGGGGAG.

In the case of this clone: From the germline J gene comes the end of the CDR3, since the read stops 3 residues before it. This chain joins TRBV4-2 and TRBJ2-3; TRBD2 matches at 15 bases. The CDR3 sequence is 20 residues long. Trimming at V came to 4 bases and at J to 7 bases, leaving 18 bases not matched to a gene. Germline V lookup: CDR1 LGHNA, CDR2 YNFKEQ. The CDR3 bases that were read are TGTGCCAGCAGCCCTCCCCTGGGACTAGCGGGGGGCCCTGGCTGGCATACG. Residues: CASSPPLGLAGGPGWHT. The full-length CDR3 reads as CASSPPLGLAGGPGWHTQYF.

As for this clone: From the germline J gene comes the end of the CDR3, since the read stops 3 residues before it. The chain joins TRBV12-3 or TRBV12-4 to TRBJ1-5; TRBD1 might be the D (6 bases). The CDR3 extends over 16 amino acids. The germline V and J ends were trimmed by 6 bases and 7 bases, with 22 bases remaining between them. The CDR3 bases that were read are TGTGCCAGCAGCTTGGGGGGGCAGCTAACCAGCCAGCCC. It is translated as CASSLGGQLTSQP. The complete CDR3 sequence is CASSLGGQLTSQPQHF.

In the case of this clone: From the germline J gene comes the end of the CDR3, since the read stops 3 residues before it. The V call is TRBV18, the J call TRBJ2-7; D is ambiguous. V was pared by 4 bases and J by 3 bases, with 4 bases between. Germline CDR1 KGHSH, CDR2 LQKENI. The CDR3 loop spans 11 amino acids. The CDR3 loop is CASSQGYEQYF. The sequenced CDR3 bases are TGTGCCAGCTCACAGGGCTACGAG.

Regarding this clone: The observed sequence ends 3 residues before the CDR3 terminus, with the missing tail filled in from the germline J gene. This chain uses TRBV10-3 with TRBJ2-5, with TRBD1 identical over 9 bases. The germline V gene encodes CDR1 ENHRY and CDR2 SYGVKD. Losses at the gene ends were 5 bases for V and 4 bases for J; bases not matched to a gene: 8. The CDR3 has 15 residues. This CDR3 reads CAISTATGGTETQYF. The CDR3 bases that were read are TGTGCCATCAGTACCGCAACAGGGGGCACAGAGACC.

Regarding this clone: The read terminates 3 residues before the CDR3 end, so the remaining end is supplied by the germline J gene. The rearrangement uses TRBV6-4 and TRBJ2-3, with 9 nucleotides matching TRBD2. Germline V lookup: CDR1 MRHNA, CDR2 SNTAGT. V lost 0 bases, J lost 2 bases, and 6 bases stayed unmatched. CDR3 size: 17 residues. The CDR3 loop is CASSDSKLAGYTDTQYF. The part of the CDR3 DNA that was read is TGTGCCAGCAGTGACTCGAAACTAGCGGGCTACACAGATACG.

CDR3 loop: CASSLTSGFTGELFF. The DNA read from the CDR3 is TGTGCCAGTAGTCTTACTAGCGGATTCACCGGGGAG. This rearrangement joins TRBV19 to TRBJ2-2; 8 bases are shared with TRBD2. The missing CDR3 end, 3 residues past where the read stops, is filled in from the germline J gene. Germline-derived CDR1 and CDR2 are LNHDA and SQIVND (reference sequence). CDR3 size: 15 residues. V was clipped by 5 bases and J by 4 bases; unmatched bases: 6.

Concerning this clone: The read ends 3 residues early relative to the CDR3; the germline J gene fills the gap. V usage is TRBV11-3 and J usage is TRBJ2-5, with a weak D call TRBD1 (6 bases). Between the trimmed V and J ends, which lost 1 base and 1 base, there was a span of 10 bases. There are 15 residues in the CDR3. CDR1 and CDR2 from the germline V gene are SGHNT and YENEEA. CDR3 loop: CASSLGGRPQETQYF. CDR3 bases read: TGTGCCAGCAGCTTAGGGGGGCGTCCCCAAGAGACC.

CDR3 DNA, as far as it was read: TGTGCCATCAGTGAGTCGCAAGGACAGGGTACCTACGAG. Its translation: CAISESQGQGTYE. The CDR3, in full, reads CAISESQGQGTYEQYF. The chain joins TRBV10-3 to TRBJ2-7; 8 positions match TRBD1. The read is 3 residues too short to cover the CDR3 end, so that end is filled in from the germline J gene. J gave up 2 bases and V 0 bases, and 6 bases lay outside the gene matches. Germline CDR1 reads ENHRY; CDR2 reads SYGVKD. The CDR3 extends over 16 amino acids.

Concerning this clone: The CDR3 end is not reached by the read, which stops 3 residues before it; the germline J gene fills it in. V gene TRBV19 combines with J gene TRBJ2-2; perhaps TRBD1 as D (6 bases). The V end was cut by 7 bases, the J end by 4 bases, with 13 bases between. Per germline, CDR1 LNHDA and CDR2 SQIVND (reference sequence). The CDR3 extends over 14 amino acids. The DNA read from the CDR3 is TGTGCCAGTACCCTCACAGGGTTCACCGGGGAG. Its protein product is CASTLTGFTGE. In full, the CDR3 reads CASTLTGFTGELFF.

As to this clone: One junction end does not reproduce the germline sequence, and a read error may be involved. The read comes to an end 3 residues before the CDR3 does, leaving the germline J gene to fill in the end. V gene TRBV18 combines with J gene TRBJ1-5, with unresolved D. Germline V gene data show CDR1 as KGHSH and CDR2 as LQKENI. This CDR3 region has 18 residues. The CDR3 here is CTSSPREWRLIGNQPQHF. The covered CDR3 bases are TGTACCAGCTCACCTCGTGAGTGGCGGCTAATCGGGAATCAGCCC. Looking up the rest from reference TRBV18 and TRBJ1-5 gives the full variable domain: NAGVMQNPRHLVRRRGQEARLRCSPMKGHSHVYWYRQLPEEGLKFMVYLQKENIIDESGMPKERFSAEFPKEGPSILRIQQVVRGDSAAYFCTSSPREWRLIGNQPQHFGDGTRLSIL.

Note on this clone: Read data end 3 residues before the CDR3 end; the end is taken from the germline J gene. The J gene is TRBJ2-7, the V gene TRBV2; the D gene is possibly TRBD2 (6 bases). Germline V gene sequence: CDR1 SNHLY, CDR2 FYNNEI. Trimming removed 8 bases from V and 1 base from J, with 18 bases in between. The CDR3 is 15 residues long. CDR3 protein: CASGLMRGASYEQYF. The covered CDR3 bases are TGTGCCAGCGGACTAATGCGGGGCGCATCCTACGAG.

Note on this clone: The CDR3 goes on 3 residues after the read ends, and that part is filled in from the germline J gene. The rearrangement uses TRBV20-1 and TRBJ2-6; D assignment may be TRBD1 or TRBD2 (6 bases each). Germline CDR1 is DFQATT and CDR2 is SNEGSKA (reference sequence). The ends were cut back, 1 base at V and 3 bases at J, with 13 bases in the middle. The CDR3 contains 16 residues. The covered CDR3 bases are TGCAGTGCTAGAGGGGCAGGGGAGGATGGGGCCAACGTC. It translates to CSARGAGEDGANV. The whole CDR3 is CSARGAGEDGANVLTF.